This T cell receptor (beta chain) was profiled in a study of cytomegalovirus exposure and HLA in healthy donors. Overall study findings and caveats: The classifier reportedly diagnosed cytomegalovirus status with high sensitivity and specificity. The study designated roughly 150 TCR beta chains cytomegalovirus-associated.

As regards this clone: No antigen is known for it.

Germline loops: CDR1 SGHNT, CDR2 YENEEA. The CDR3 has 15 amino acids. The junction had 2 bases not matched to a gene; V was cut back by 4 bases and J by 0 bases. Primers for the PCR totalled 60 Vbeta and 13 Jbeta. Data came from immunoSEQ multiplex PCR; TCRdb stores just in-frame clones and leaves some out. This sample has 150,000 to 200,000 clones, with roughly 79% found just once. This rearrangement joins TRBV11-3 to TRBJ2-2; 7 positions match TRBD1. The clonotype was recovered from a middle-aged man in good health and CMV-seropositive. The sample comprised PBMCs. CDR3: CASSWTGTNTGELFF. For the CDR3, the DNA is TGTGCCAGCAGCTGGACAGGCACGAACACCGGGGAGCTGTTTTTT.